What follows are 6 T cell receptor beta chains derived from one specimen sequenced in a study of blood T cell repertoires in COVID-19. Sequenced by immunoSEQ multiplex PCR; TCRdb stores in-frame clones only, minus some. There are more than 200,000 clones in the sample; 84% occur only once, and less than 5% lies in the top ten. Sequencing used peripheral blood. These receptor sequences come from a man aged 60 to 75 with acute or convalescent COVID-19.

The chain has TRBV28 and TRBJ2-5; 8 bases agree with TRBD1. With V trimmed by 2 bases and J by 4 bases, 3 bases remained unmatched. The CDR3 spans 14 residues. The germline CDR1 and CDR2 sequences are MDHEN and SYDVKM. Written as DNA, the CDR3 is TGTGCCAGCAGTTTACCAGGGGGCCCAGAGACCCAGTACTTC. This codes for CASSLPGGPETQYF.

This rearrangement joins TRBV7-9 to TRBJ1-1; the match to TRBD1 covers 9 bases. The CDR3 contains 15 residues. V shed 5 bases and J 3 bases; nucleotides not matched to a gene: 7. Germline lookup yields CDR1 SEHNR and CDR2 FQNEAQ (reference sequence). CDR3: CASSPPGQGYTEAFF. CDR3 bases: TGTGCCAGCAGCCCGCCGGGACAGGGATACACTGAAGCTTTCTTT.

The V call is TRBV7-9, the J call TRBJ2-3; TRBD2 matches at 10 bases. Germline-derived CDR1 and CDR2 are SEHNR and FQNEAQ (reference sequence). This CDR3 spans 17 amino acids. Trimming cost V 4 bases and J 4 bases; bases outside gene matches: 11. The CDR3 nucleotides are TGTGCCAGCAGCTCGTGGCGGGGACTAGCGAGGTCAGATACGCAGTATTTT. Translating gives CASSSWRGLARSDTQYF.

The rearrangement links TRBV6-5 to TRBJ1-3; 8 bases line up with TRBD1. Germline lookup yields CDR1 MNHEY and CDR2 SVGAGI. The junction had 4 bases not matched to a gene; V was cut back by 6 bases and J by 0 bases. The CDR3 contains 15 residues. In DNA, the CDR3 is TGTGCCAGCAGATTACAGGGGGACTCTGGAAACACCATATATTTT. Translated, it gives CASRLQGDSGNTIYF.

The chain is built from TRBV5-1 and TRBJ2-7; D is uncertain. The CDR3 runs to 14 residues. Germline-derived CDR1 and CDR2 are SGHRS and YFSETQ. The V gene lost 0 bases and the J gene lost 1 base, with 8 bases spanning the gap. The CDR3 region is CASSLASRSYEQYF. The CDR3 nucleotides are TGCGCCAGCAGCTTGGCCTCCAGATCCTACGAGCAGTACTTC.

V usage is TRBV30 and J usage is TRBJ2-4; tentative D call: TRBD2 (5 bases). The germline V and J ends were trimmed by 0 bases and 4 bases, with 16 bases remaining between them. Looked up from germline, CDR1 is GTSNPN and CDR2 is SVGIG (reference sequence). The CDR3 is made up of 16 amino acids. CDR3 nucleotides: TGTGCCTGGAGTGTATGGCCCAGGCCGGGAAAAAACATTCAGTACTTC. It codes for CAWSVWPRPGKNIQYF.